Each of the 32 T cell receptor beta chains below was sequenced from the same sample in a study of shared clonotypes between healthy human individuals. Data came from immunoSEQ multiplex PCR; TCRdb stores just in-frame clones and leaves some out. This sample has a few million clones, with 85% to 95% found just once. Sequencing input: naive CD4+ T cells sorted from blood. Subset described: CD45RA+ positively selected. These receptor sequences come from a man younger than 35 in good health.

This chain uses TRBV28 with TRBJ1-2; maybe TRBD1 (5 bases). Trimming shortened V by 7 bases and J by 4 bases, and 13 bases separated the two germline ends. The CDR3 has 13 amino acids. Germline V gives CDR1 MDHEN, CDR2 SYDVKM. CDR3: CASKGQEPYGYTF. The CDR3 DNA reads TGTGCCAGCAAAGGACAAGAACCCTATGGCTACACCTTC.

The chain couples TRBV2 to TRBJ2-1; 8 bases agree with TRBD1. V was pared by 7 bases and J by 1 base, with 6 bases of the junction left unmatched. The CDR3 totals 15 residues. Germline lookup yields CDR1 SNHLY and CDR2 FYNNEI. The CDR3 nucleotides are TGTGCCAGCAACGAAGACAGGGGATCCTACAATGAGCAGTTCTTC. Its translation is CASNEDRGSYNEQFF.

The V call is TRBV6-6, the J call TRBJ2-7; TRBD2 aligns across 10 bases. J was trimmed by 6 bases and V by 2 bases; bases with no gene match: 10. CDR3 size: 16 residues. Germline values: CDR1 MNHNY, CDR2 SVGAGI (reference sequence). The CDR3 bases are TGTGCCAGCAGTTACCCCCTGGCTAGCGGGAGAGGCGAGCAGTACTTC. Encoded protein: CASSYPLASGRGEQYF.

The chain's CDR3 is CASSQHSGHSYEQYF. The CDR3 nucleotides read TGTGCCAGCAGCCAGCACTCGGGACACAGCTACGAGCAGTACTTC. The chain links TRBV14 to TRBJ2-7, with D possibly matching TRBD1 (6 bases). This CDR3 comprises 15 residues. Per the germline V gene, CDR1 is SGHDN and CDR2 is FVKESK. V was trimmed by 3 bases and J by 3 bases, leaving 15 bases between them.

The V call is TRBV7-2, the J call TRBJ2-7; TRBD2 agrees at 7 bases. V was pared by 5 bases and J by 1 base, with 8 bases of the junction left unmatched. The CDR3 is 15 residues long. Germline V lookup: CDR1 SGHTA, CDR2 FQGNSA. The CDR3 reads CASSAGRGGSYEQYF. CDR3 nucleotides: TGTGCCAGCAGCGCTGGGAGGGGTGGGTCCTACGAGCAGTACTTC.

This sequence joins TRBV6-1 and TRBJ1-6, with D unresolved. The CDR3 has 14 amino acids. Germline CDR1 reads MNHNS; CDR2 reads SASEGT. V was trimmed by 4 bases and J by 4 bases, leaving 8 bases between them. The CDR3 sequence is CASSGRIYNSPLHF. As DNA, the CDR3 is TGTGCCAGCAGTGGGCGGATATATAATTCACCCCTCCACTTT.

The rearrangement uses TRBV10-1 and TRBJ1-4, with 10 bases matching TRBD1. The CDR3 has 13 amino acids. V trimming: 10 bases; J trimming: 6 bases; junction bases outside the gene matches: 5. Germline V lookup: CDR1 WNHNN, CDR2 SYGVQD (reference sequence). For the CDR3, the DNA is TGCGCCAACACCGGGACAGGGGATGAAAAACTGTTTTTT. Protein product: CANTGTGDEKLFF.

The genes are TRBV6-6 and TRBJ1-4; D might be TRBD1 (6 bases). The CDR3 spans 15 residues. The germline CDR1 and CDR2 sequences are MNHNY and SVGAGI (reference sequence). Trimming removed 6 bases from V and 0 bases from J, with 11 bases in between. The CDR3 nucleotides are TGTGCCAGCAGGGGGGCGGGGACAACTAATGAAAAACTGTTTTTT. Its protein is CASRGAGTTNEKLFF.

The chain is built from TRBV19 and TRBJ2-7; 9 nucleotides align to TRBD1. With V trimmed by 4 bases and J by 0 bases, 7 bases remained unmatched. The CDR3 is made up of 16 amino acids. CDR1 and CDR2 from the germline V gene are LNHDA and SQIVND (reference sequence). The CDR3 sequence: CASSSPRQGGSYEQYF. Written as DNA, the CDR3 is TGTGCCAGTAGTAGCCCGAGACAGGGGGGCTCCTACGAGCAGTACTTC.

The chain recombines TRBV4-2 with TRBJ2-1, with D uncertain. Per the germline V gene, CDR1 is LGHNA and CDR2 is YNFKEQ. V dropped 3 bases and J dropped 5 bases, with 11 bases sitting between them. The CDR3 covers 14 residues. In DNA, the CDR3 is TGTGCCAGCAGCCAGATGACTCGTGACAATGAGCAGTTCTTC. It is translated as CASSQMTRDNEQFF.

Here the CDR3 DNA reads TGTGCCAGCAGTTCCGCCCAGCGGAGGTTCGCTGAAGCTTTCTTT. It translates to CASSSAQRRFAEAFF. This sequence joins TRBV6-7 and TRBJ1-1, with D unresolved. TRBV6-7 falls under the ORF class, with uncertain function. This CDR3 has 15 residues. V lost 4 bases, J lost 6 bases, and 18 bases lay in between.

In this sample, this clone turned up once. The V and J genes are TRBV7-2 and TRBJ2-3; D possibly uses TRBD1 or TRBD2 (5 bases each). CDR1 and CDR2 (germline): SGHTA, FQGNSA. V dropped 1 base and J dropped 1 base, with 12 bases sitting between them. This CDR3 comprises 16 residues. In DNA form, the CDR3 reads TGTGCCAGCAGCTTAGGTCCAGGGCGGGGCACAGATACGCAGTATTTT. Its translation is CASSLGPGRGTDTQYF. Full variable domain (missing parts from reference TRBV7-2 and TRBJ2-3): GAGVSQSPSNKVTEKGKDVELRCDPISGHTALYWYRQSLGQGLEFLIYFQGNSAPDKSGLPSDRFSAERTGGSVSTLTIQRTQQEDSAVYLCASSLGPGRGTDTQYFGPGTRLTVL.

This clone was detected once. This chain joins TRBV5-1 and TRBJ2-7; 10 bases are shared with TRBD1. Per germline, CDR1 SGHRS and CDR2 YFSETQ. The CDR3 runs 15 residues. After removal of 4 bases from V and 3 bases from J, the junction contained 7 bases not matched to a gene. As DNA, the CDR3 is TGCGCCAGCAGCGTGGGGACAGGGGTAAGCTACGAGCAGTACTTC. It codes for CASSVGTGVSYEQYF.

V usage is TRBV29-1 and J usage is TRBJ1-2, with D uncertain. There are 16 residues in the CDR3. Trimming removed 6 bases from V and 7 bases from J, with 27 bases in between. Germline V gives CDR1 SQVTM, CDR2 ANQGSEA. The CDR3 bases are TGCAGCGTGAAACAGATCGGGTTACCAGCCTTACTTGGCTACACCTTC. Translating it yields CSVKQIGLPALLGYTF. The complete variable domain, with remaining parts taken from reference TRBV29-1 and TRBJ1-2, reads SAVISQKPSRDICQRGTSLTIQCQVDSQVTMMFWYRQQPGQSLTLIATANQGSEATYESGFVIDKFPISRPNLTFSTLTVSNMSPEDSSIYLCSVKQIGLPALLGYTFGSGTRLTVV.

CDR3 DNA sequence: TGTGCCAGCAGTGATGGACAGTCTGGAAACACCATATATTTT. It codes for CASSDGQSGNTIYF. The V gene is TRBV6-6, the J gene TRBJ1-3, with D possibly being TRBD1 (6 bases). The V gene's germline CDR1 is MNHNY and CDR2 SVGAGI (reference sequence). The CDR3 sequence is 14 residues long. Trimming removed 5 bases at V and 1 base at J, with 9 bases between.

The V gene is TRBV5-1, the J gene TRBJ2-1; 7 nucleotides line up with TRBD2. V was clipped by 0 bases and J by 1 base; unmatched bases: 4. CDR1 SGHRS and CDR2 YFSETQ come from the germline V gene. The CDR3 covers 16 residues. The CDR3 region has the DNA TGCGCCAGCAGCTTGGGAGGCGGGGGATCCTACAATGAGCAGTTCTTC. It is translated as CASSLGGGGSYNEQFF. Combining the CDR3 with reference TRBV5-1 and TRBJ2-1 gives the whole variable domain KAGVTQTPRYLIKTRGQQVTLSCSPISGHRSVSWYQQTPGQGLQFLFEYFSETQRNKGNFPGRFSGRQFSNSRSEMNVSTLELGDSALYLCASSLGGGGSYNEQFFGPGTRLTVL.

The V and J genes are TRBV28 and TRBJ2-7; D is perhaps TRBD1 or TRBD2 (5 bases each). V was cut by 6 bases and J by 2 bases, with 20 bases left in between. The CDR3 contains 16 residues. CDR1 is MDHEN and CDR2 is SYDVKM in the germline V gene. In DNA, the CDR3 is TGTGCCAGCAGCTCCCCCGGGGCAGGTACCACCTACGAGCAGTACTTC. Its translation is CASSSPGAGTTYEQYF.

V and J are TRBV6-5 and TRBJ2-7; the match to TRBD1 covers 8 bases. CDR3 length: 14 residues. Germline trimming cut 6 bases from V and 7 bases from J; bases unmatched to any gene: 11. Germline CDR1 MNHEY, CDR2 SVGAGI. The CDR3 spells CASRKDRVSDEQYF. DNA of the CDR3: TGTGCCAGCAGAAAGGACAGGGTGTCGGATGAGCAGTACTTC.

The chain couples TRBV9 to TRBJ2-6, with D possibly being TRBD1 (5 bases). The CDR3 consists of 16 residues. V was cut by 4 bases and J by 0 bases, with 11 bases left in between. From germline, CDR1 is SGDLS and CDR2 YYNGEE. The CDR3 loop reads CASSSTRDSGANVLTF. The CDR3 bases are TGTGCCAGCAGCTCAACCAGGGACTCTGGGGCCAACGTCCTGACTTTC.

Written as DNA, the CDR3 is TGTGCCAGCAGCGGACAGGGGGCGGACATTCAGTACTTC. It is translated as CASSGQGADIQYF. The chain couples TRBV5-4 to TRBJ2-4; TRBD1 aligns across 11 bases. This CDR3 is 13 amino acids long. The germline V gene encodes CDR1 SGHNT and CDR2 YYREEE (reference sequence). J lost 8 bases, V lost 4 bases, and 2 bases had no gene match.

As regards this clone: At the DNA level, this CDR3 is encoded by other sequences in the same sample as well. The CDR3 here is CASSFTSGNTGELFF. The DNA of the CDR3 is TGTGCCAGCAGCTTCACTAGCGGTAACACCGGGGAGCTGTTTTTT. The chain links TRBV7-9 to TRBJ2-2; 8 bases agree with TRBD2. CDR1 and CDR2 (germline): SEHNR, FQNEAQ (reference sequence). The CDR3 length is 15 residues. With 3 bases clipped from V and 2 bases from J, the junction kept 2 bases outside the gene matches. The full variable domain, its missing parts supplied by reference TRBV7-9 and TRBJ2-2, is DTGVSQNPRHKITKRGQNVTFRCDPISEHNRLYWYRQTLGQGPEFLTYFQNEAQLEKSRLLSDRFSAERPKGSFSTLEIQRTEQGDSAMYLCASSFTSGNTGELFFGEGSRLTVL.

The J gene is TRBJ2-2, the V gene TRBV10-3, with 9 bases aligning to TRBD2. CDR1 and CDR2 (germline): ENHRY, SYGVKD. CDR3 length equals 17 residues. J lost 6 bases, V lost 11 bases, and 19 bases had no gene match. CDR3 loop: CAVPPFLAGGLSGELFF. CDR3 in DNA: TGTGCCGTTCCCCCCTTTTTGGCGGGAGGGCTCTCCGGGGAGCTGTTTTTT.

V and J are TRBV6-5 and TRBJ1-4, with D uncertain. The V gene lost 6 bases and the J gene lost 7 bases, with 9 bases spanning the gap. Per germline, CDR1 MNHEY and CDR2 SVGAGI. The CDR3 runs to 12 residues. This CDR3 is CASSPSGEKLFF. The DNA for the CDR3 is TGTGCCAGCAGCCCCTCTGGTGAAAAACTGTTTTTT.

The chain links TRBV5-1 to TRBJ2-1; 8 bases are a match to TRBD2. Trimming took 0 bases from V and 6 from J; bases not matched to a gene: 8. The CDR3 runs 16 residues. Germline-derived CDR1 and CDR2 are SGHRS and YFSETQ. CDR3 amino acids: CASSLALSGKGNEQFF. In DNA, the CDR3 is TGCGCCAGCAGCTTGGCCCTTAGCGGGAAGGGCAATGAGCAGTTCTTC.

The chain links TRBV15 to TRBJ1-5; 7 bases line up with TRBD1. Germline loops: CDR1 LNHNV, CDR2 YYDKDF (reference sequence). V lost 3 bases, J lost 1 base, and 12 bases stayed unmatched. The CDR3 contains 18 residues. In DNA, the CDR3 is TGTGCCACCAGCAGGTTCGACAGGGATTTAGAGAGCAATCAGCCCCAGCATTTT. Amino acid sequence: CATSRFDRDLESNQPQHF.

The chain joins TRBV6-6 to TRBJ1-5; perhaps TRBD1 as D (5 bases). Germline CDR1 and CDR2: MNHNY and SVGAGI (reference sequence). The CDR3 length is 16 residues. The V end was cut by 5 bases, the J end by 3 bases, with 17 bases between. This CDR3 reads CASSTPGGNANQPQHF. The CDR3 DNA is TGTGCCAGCAGTACCCCGGGGGGAAATGCCAATCAGCCCCAGCATTTT.

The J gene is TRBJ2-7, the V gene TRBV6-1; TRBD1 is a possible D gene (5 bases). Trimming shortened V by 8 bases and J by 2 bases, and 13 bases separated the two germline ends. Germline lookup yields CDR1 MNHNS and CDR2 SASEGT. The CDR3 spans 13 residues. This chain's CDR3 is CASGWTRTYEQYF. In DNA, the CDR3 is TGTGCCAGCGGATGGACACGGACCTACGAGCAGTACTTC.

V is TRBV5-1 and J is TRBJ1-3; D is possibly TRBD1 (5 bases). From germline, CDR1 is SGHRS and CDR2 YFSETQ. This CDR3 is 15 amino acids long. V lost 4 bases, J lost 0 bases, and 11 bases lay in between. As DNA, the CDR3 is TGCGCCAGCAGCCCCGGGACGTACTCTGGAAACACCATATATTTT. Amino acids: CASSPGTYSGNTIYF.

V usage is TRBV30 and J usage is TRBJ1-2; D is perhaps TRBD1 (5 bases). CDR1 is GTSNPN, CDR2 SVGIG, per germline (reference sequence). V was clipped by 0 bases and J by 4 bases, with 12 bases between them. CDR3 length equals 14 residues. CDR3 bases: TGTGCCTGGAGTGTAATGACAGCGGCCTATGGCTACACCTTC. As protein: CAWSVMTAAYGYTF.

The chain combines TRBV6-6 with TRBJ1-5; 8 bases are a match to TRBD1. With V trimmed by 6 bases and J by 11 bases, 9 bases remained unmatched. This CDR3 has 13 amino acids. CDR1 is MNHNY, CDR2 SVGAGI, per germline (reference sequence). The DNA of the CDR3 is TGTGCCAGCAGCCGGGACAGGTCCGGGTCCCAGCATTTT. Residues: CASSRDRSGSQHF.

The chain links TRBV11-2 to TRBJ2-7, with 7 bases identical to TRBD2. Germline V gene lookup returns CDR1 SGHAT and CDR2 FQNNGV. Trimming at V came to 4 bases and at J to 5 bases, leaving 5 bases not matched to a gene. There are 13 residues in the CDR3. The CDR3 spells CASSSLGGNEQYF. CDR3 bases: TGTGCCAGCAGCTCCCTCGGGGGGAACGAGCAGTACTTC.

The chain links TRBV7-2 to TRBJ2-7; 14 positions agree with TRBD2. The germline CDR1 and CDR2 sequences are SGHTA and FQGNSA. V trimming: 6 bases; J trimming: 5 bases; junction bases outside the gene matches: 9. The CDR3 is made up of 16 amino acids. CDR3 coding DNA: TGTGCCAGCAGAGAAGGACTAGCGGGAGGCAGGGACGAGCAGTACTTC. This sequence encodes CASREGLAGGRDEQYF.